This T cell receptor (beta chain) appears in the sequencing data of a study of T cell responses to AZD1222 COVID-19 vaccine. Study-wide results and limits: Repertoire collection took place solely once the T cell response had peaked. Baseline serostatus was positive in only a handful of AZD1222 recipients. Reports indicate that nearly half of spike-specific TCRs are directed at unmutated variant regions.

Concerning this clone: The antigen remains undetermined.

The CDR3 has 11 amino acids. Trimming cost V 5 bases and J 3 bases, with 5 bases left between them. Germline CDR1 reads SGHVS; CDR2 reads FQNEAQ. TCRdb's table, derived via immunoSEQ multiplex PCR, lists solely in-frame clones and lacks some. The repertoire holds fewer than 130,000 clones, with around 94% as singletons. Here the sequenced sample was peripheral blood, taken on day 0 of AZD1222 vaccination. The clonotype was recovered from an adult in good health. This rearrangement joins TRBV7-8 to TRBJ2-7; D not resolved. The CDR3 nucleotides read TGTGCCAGCAGCCTCCGCTACGAGCAGTACTTC. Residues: CASSLRYEQYF.